This T cell receptor (beta chain) was captured in a study of brain T cells in children with intractable seizures. This CDR3 contains 13 residues. CDR1 is SNHLY and CDR2 is FYNNEI in the germline V gene. With 4 bases removed from V and 8 bases from J, the gap between germline ends came to 11 bases. Data came from immunoSEQ multiplex PCR; TCRdb stores just in-frame clones and leaves some out. Among tens of thousands of clones listed, 91% were seen once. Pre-surgery treatment included at least one anti-epileptic drug. The source was peripheral blood, collected at surgery. V usage is TRBV2 and J usage is TRBJ1-4; no clear D. The receptor comes from a girl aged 2-10 years with Rasmussen encephalitis and intractable seizures. CDR3: CASSVIPGEKLFF. The CDR3 nucleotides are TGTGCCAGCAGTGTGATTCCCGGGGAAAAACTGTTTTTT.